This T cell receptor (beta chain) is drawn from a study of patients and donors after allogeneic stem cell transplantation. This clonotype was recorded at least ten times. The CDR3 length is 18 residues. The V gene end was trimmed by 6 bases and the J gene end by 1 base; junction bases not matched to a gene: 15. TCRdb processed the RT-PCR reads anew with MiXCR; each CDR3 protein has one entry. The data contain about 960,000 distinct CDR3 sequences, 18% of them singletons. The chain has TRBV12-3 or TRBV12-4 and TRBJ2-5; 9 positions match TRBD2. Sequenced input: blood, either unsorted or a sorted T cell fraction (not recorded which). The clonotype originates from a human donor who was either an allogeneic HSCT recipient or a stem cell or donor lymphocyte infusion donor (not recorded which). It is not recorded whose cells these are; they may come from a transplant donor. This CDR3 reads CASSRDGRLAGIQETQYF. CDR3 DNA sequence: TGTGCCAGCAGCCGTGACGGCCGTCTAGCGGGGATCCAAGAGACCCAGTACTTC.